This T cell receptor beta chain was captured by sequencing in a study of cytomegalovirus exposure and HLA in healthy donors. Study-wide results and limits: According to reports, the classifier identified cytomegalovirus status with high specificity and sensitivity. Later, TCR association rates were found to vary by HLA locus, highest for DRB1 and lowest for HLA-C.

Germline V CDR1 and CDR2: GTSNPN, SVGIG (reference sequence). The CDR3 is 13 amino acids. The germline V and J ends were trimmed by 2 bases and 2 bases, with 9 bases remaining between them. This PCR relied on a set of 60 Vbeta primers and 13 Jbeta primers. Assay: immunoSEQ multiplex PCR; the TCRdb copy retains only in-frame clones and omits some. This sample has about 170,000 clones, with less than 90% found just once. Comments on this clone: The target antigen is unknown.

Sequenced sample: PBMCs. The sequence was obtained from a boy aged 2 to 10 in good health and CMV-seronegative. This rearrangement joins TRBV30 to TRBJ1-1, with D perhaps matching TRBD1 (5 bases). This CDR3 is CAWSRQGNTEAFF. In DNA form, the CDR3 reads TGTGCCTGGAGTCGCCAGGGTAACACTGAAGCTTTCTTT.